This T cell receptor (beta chain) came from a study of shared clonotypes between healthy human individuals. Naive-designated CD8 cells lacked CD45RO, were positively enriched for CCR7, and omitted terminally differentiated effector memory CD45RA+ cells. An even split of each subset's genomic DNA across several immunoSEQ plates was performed. Here immunoSEQ multiplex PCR was the method, and the copy in TCRdb shows in-frame clones only, minus some. The sample includes about 600,000 clones, about 95% of them seen just once. The receptor's source is a woman aged 25 to 45 in good health. Sequencing was done on a sample of naive CD8+ T cells sorted from blood.

CDR3 nucleotides: TGTGCCAGCAGCGTAGGGAGGGGCCAGCCCCAGCATTTT. The encoded protein is CASSVGRGQPQHF. The chain carries TRBV9 and TRBJ1-5, with TRBD1 as a possible D gene (5 bases). The germline V gene has CDR1 SGDLS and CDR2 YYNGEE. The germline V and J ends were trimmed by 0 bases and 7 bases, with 8 bases remaining between them. CDR3 size: 13 residues.